This note documents a single TCR beta chain sequence. Original processing notes: The assay estimated nucleated cells by amplifying reference gene primers. Clones were sequenced by immunoSEQ multiplex PCR, and TCRdb holds only the in-frame ones, with some missing. The V and J calls and clone size were taken over from that table, and D and trimming were inferred from the DNA. The repertoire has about 140,000 clones, 84% of them found once; the top ten carry more than 3.5%. The CDR3 sequence is 14 residues long. V shed 2 bases and J 8 bases; nucleotides not matched to a gene: 7. Germline V lookup: CDR1 SNHLY, CDR2 FYNNEI. The data stem from a study of blood T cell repertoires in COVID-19. At the level of the study: Specimens from acute and convalescent COVID-19 originated in the United States, Italy and Spain. Sample material is recorded as cDNA or gDNA derived from T cells, B-cell-depleted T cells, or PBMCs.

The chain employs TRBV2 and TRBJ1-2; 8 positions match TRBD1. Sequenced sample: peripheral blood. The clonotype was recovered from a woman in her sixties with acute or convalescent COVID-19. The CDR3 loop is CASSEQGAYRGYTF. In nucleotides, the CDR3 is TGTGCCAGCAGTGAACAGGGGGCGTATCGGGGCTACACCTTC.